The following is a TCR beta chain sequence with its context. The protocol was immunoSEQ multiplex PCR, while the TCRdb copy is restricted to in-frame clones and leaves out a portion. The table lists around 100,000 clones, 88% of them singletons. The data were taken from a study of control samples from healthy donors and cancer patients. The sample was blood. The source is a woman between 70 and 85 years old in good health.

The CDR3 sequence: CASSVGTPNYGYTF. CDR3 sequence (DNA): TGTGCCAGTAGTGTGGGGACCCCTAACTATGGCTACACCTTC. The J gene is TRBJ1-2, the V gene TRBV19; D perhaps matches TRBD1 (5 bases). CDR3 length: 14 residues. The V gene lost 5 bases and the J gene lost 0 bases, with 10 bases spanning the gap. Per germline, CDR1 LNHDA and CDR2 SQIVND (reference sequence). The variable domain in full, completed from reference TRBV19 and TRBJ1-2, reads DGGITQSPKYLFRKEGQNVTLSCEQNLNHDAMYWYRQDPGQGLRLIYYSQIVNDFQKGDIAEGYSVSREKKESFPLTVTSAQKNPTAFYLCASSVGTPNYGYTFGSGTRLTVV.